The 5 T cell receptor beta chains presented below share a single source sample, sequenced in a study of shared clonotypes between healthy human individuals. Repertoires were generated with immunoSEQ multiplex PCR, while TCRdb's copy carries only in-frame clones and drops some. The table records some 650,000 clones, more than 95% of them present only once. Material: naive CD4+ T cells sorted from blood. Noted subset: CD45RA+ positively selected. These receptors were taken from a woman aged 25 to 45 in good health.

Concerning this clone: The same CDR3 also results from other DNA sequences found in this sample. This chain joins TRBV28 and TRBJ2-7; tentative D call: TRBD2 (6 bases). The CDR3 sequence is 14 residues long. Germline loops: CDR1 MDHEN, CDR2 SYDVKM. V lost 6 bases and J 1 base, leaving 13 bases between the germline ends. The chain's CDR3 is CASSLGGRSYEQYF. The CDR3 DNA reads TGTGCCAGCAGCCTGGGGGGACGGTCCTACGAGCAGTACTTC.

The chain has TRBV9 and TRBJ2-1, with D unresolved. This CDR3 has 12 residues. Germline V CDR1 and CDR2: SGDLS, YYNGEE. V lost 3 bases to trimming and J lost 13 bases, with 14 bases between them. DNA of the CDR3: TGTGCCAGCAGCGGGTCTCGAGGCCTCCAGTTCTTC. Residues: CASSGSRGLQFF.

V is TRBV9 and J is TRBJ1-1; a possible D gene is TRBD1 (5 bases). The V gene lost 0 bases and the J gene lost 0 bases, with 9 bases spanning the gap. This CDR3 has 15 amino acids. Per germline, CDR1 SGDLS and CDR2 YYNGEE. The CDR3 here is CASSVVRGVNTEAFF. The CDR3 DNA reads as TGTGCCAGCAGCGTAGTGAGGGGAGTGAACACTGAAGCTTTCTTT. The whole variable domain, remainder taken from reference TRBV9 and TRBJ1-1, is DSGVTQTPKHLITATGQRVTLRCSPRSGDLSVYWYQQSLDQGLQFLIQYYNGEERAKGNILERFSAQQFPDLHSELNLSSLELGDSALYFCASSVVRGVNTEAFFGQGTRLTVV.

This clone was detected a few times. V gene TRBV18 combines with J gene TRBJ2-7; perhaps TRBD2 as D (6 bases). The germline CDR1 and CDR2 sequences are KGHSH and LQKENI. CDR3 length: 13 amino acids. Trimming removed 0 bases from V and 6 bases from J, with 9 bases in between. Here the CDR3 DNA reads TGTGCCAGCTCACCACCTTCCGGGAGCGAGCAGTACTTC. It is translated as CASSPPSGSEQYF.

The genes are TRBV1 and TRBJ2-7; the table names TRBD2, a call not compared with the DNA. TRBV1 is a pseudogene segment. The CDR3 is 13 amino acids. The CDR3 region is CTSTPVGSYEQYF. In DNA, the CDR3 is TGCACCAGCACCCCGGTTGGCTCCTACGAGCAGTACTTC.